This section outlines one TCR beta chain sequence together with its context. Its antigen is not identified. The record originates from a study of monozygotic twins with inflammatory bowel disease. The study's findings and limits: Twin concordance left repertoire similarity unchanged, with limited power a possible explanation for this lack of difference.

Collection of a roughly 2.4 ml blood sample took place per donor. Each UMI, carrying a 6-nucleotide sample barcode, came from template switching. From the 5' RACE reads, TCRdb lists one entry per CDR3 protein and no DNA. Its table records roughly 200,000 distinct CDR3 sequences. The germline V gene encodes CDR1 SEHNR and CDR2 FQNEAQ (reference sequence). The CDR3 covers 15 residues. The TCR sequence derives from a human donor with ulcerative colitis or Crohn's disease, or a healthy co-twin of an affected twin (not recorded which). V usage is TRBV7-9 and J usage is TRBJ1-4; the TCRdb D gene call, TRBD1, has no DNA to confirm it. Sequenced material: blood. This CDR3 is CPSSLDGGPGEKLFF.